Listed below are T cell receptor beta chains from one sample, sequenced in a study of cytomegalovirus exposure and HLA in healthy donors. Profiled with immunoSEQ multiplex PCR; TCRdb holds only in-frame clones, not every one. The data show 95,000 to 100,000 clones, 75% seen once. The sequenced sample consisted of PBMCs. The receptors originated from a man aged 50 to 59 in good health and CMV-seronegative. CDR3s include the opening cysteine and the closing phenylalanine or tryptophan. The D gene is left open where the match is weak. The size of a clone is reported for some rows only, either as once, few or many, or as a class for expanded clones.

CDR3aa	CDR3nt	v_gene	j_gene	d_gene	abundance
CASSRRGYEQYF	TGTGCCAGCAGCCGCAGGGGTTACGAGCAGTACTTC	TRBV14	TRBJ2-7	.	.
CASSNKTSGTNEQFF	TGTGCCAGCAGTAACAAGACTAGCGGGACGAATGAGCAGTTCTTC	TRBV6-6	TRBJ2-1	TRBD2	.
CASRGQRTNNEQFF	TGTGCCAGCAGAGGTCAGCGGACTAACAATGAGCAGTTCTTC	TRBV7-2	TRBJ2-1	.	.
CAIRGTGGDTEAFF	TGTGCCATCAGGGGGACAGGAGGGGACACTGAAGCTTTCTTT	TRBV10-3	TRBJ1-1	TRBD1	few
CASSSGEAGTNYEQYF	TGTGCCAGCAGTTCCGGGGAAGCGGGAACCAACTACGAGCAGTACTTC	TRBV28	TRBJ2-7	TRBD2	.
CASSPLRLAGGPGEQFF	TGCGCCAGCAGCCCGTTACGTCTAGCGGGGGGGCCGGGAGAGCAGTTCTTC	TRBV5-1	TRBJ2-1	TRBD2	.
CASGRTGNEQYF	TGTGCCAGCGGGAGGACAGGGAACGAGCAGTACTTC	TRBV6-5	TRBJ2-7	TRBD1	.
CATSSDTNTEAFF	TGTGCCACCAGCTCCGACACAAACACTGAAGCTTTCTTT	TRBV15	TRBJ1-1	.	.
CASTQGPYNEQFF	TGTGCCAGCACCCAGGGTCCCTACAATGAGCAGTTCTTC	TRBV6-1	TRBJ2-1	.	.
CASSGLPGNTGELFF	TGTGCCAGCAGCGGCCTCCCAGGGAACACCGGGGAGCTGTTTTTT	TRBV11-2	TRBJ2-2	.	.
CASSEALGGFTDTQYF	TGTGCCAGCAGTGAAGCGCTAGGGGGCTTCACAGATACGCAGTATTTT	TRBV6-1	TRBJ2-3	TRBD1	once
CAWSVGIQNTEAFF	TGTGCCTGGAGTGTCGGGATTCAGAACACTGAAGCTTTCTTT	TRBV30	TRBJ1-1	.	.
CASSPGQRGNTEAFF	TGTGCCAGCAGTCCAGGACAGCGAGGGAACACTGAAGCTTTCTTT	TRBV27	TRBJ1-1	.	few
CASSGQGLYGYTF	TGTGCCAGCAGTGGACAGGGCCTCTATGGCTACACCTTC	TRBV6-1	TRBJ1-2	TRBD1	.
CASSLAGVGGRGGYTF	TGTGCCAGCAGCTTAGCAGGAGTCGGGGGACGGGGTGGCTACACCTTC	TRBV11-2	TRBJ1-2	.	.
CASSDYTSYNEQFF	TGTGCCAGCAGTGACTATACCTCCTACAATGAGCAGTTCTTC	TRBV25-1	TRBJ2-1	.	.
CSVEEIAADEETQYF	TGCAGCGTTGAAGAGATAGCGGCTGATGAAGAGACCCAGTACTTC	TRBV29-1	TRBJ2-5	.	few
CASSLDWTGPGYGYTF	TGCGCCAGCAGCTTGGACTGGACAGGGCCGGGGTATGGCTACACCTTC	TRBV5-1	TRBJ1-2	TRBD1	.